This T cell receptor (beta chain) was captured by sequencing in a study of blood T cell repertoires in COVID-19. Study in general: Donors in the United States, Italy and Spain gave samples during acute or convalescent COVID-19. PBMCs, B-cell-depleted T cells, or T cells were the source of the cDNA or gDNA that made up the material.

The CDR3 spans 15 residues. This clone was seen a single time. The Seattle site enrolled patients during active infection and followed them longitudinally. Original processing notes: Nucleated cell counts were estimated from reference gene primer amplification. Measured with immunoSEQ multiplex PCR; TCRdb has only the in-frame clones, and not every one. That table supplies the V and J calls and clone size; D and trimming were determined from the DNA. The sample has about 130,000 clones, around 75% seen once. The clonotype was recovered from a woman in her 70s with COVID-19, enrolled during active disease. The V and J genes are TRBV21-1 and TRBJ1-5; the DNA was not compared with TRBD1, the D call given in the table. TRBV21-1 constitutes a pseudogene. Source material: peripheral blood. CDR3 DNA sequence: TGTGCCCGACGGACAGGCCTCTATAGCAATCAGCCCCAGCATTTT. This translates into CARRTGLYSNQPQHF.